This T cell receptor beta chain was recorded in a study of T-cell memory formation after mild COVID-19. The CDR3 is made up of 15 amino acids. Germline CDR1 and CDR2: SGHDT and YYEEEE. Trimming left V 4 bases short and J 2 bases short, with 16 bases between. In its sample, this clonotype was seen a few times. TCRdb independently ran MiXCR on the 5' RACE reads; one entry per CDR3 protein. The sample holds about 430,000 distinct CDR3 sequences, less than 25% seen once. The sample comprised PBMCs or a T cell subset sorted from them (not recorded which). The J gene is TRBJ2-7, the V gene TRBV5-6; a weak D match, TRBD1 (6 bases). This clonotype was sampled from an adult woman who had mild COVID-19 (a few samples of this study predate the infection). Cell type and time point are not known. The CDR3 nucleotides are TGTGCCAGCAGCCCCCCGGCGAAGGGGGCCTACGAGCAGTACTTC. Translated: CASSPPAKGAYEQYF. Using reference TRBV5-6 and TRBJ2-7 for the parts outside the CDR3, the full variable domain is DAGVTQSPTHLIKTRGQQVTLRCSPKSGHDTVSWYQQALGQGPQFIFQYYEEEERQRGNFPDRFSGHQFPNYSSELNVNALLLGDSALYLCASSPPAKGAYEQYFGPGTRLTVT.